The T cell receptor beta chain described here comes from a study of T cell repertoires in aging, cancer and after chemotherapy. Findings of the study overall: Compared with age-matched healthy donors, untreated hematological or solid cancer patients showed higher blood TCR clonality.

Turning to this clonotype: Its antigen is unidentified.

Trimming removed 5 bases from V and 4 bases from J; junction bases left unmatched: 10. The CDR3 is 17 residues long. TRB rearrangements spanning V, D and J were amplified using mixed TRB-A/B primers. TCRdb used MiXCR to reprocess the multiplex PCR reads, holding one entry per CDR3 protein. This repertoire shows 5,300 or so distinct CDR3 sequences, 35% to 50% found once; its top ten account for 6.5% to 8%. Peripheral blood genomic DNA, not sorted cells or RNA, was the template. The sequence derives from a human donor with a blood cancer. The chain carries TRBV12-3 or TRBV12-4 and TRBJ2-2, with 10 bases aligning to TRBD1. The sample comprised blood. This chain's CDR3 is CASSLSIGQGGTGELFF. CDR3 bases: TGTGCCAGCAGTCTATCAATCGGACAGGGGGGCACCGGGGAGCTGTTTTTT.